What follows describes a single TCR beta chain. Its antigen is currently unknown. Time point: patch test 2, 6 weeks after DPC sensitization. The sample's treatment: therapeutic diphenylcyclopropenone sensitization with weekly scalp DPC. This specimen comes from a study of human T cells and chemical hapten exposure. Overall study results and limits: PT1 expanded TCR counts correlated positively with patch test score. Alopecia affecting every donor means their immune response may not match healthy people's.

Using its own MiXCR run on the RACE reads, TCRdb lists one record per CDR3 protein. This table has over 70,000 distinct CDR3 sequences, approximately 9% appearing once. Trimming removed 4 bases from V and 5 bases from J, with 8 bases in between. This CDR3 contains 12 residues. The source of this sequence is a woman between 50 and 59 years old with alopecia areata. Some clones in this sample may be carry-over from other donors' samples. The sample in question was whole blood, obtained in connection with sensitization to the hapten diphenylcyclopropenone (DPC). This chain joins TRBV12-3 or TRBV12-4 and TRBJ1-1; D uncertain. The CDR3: CASSSSRTEAFF. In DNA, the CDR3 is TGTGCCAGCAGTTCCTCGCGGACTGAAGCTTTCTTT.